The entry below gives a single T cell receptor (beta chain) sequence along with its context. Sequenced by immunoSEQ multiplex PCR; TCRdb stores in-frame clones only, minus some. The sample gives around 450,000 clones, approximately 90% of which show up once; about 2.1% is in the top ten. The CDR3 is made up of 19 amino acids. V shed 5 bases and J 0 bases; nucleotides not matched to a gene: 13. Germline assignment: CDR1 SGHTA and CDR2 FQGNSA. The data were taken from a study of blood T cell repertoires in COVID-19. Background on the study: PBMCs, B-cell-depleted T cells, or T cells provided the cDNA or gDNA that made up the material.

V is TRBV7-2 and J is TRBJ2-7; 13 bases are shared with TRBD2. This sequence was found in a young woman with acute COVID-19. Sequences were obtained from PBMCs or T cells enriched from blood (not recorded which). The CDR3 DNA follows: TGTGCCAGCAGCAAGGGTCAGTTAGGGACTAGCGGGATCTCCTACGAGCAGTACTTC. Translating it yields CASSKGQLGTSGISYEQYF.